The 29 T cell receptor beta chains in this list originate from one sample, sequenced in a study of blood T cell repertoires in COVID-19. The data were produced by immunoSEQ multiplex PCR, yet TCRdb's version contains in-frame clones alone and is incomplete. The sample includes approximately 69,000 clones, about four fifths of them seen just once. Sequenced sample: peripheral blood. Receptors were obtained from a woman of 80 years or more with acute or convalescent COVID-19.

This chain joins TRBV7-2 and TRBJ2-2; weak D call: TRBD1 (6 bases). V was shortened by 1 base and J by 6 bases, with 12 bases between the two germline ends. Germline V gene sequence: CDR1 SGHTA, CDR2 FQGNSA. This CDR3 comprises 15 residues. CDR3 in DNA: TGTGCCAGCAGCTTAGATAGGGGGACCGCCGGGGAGCTGTTTTTT. The encoded protein is CASSLDRGTAGELFF.

The chain recombines TRBV5-1 with TRBJ2-1; 14 bases are a match to TRBD2. The germline gives CDR1 SGHRS, CDR2 YFSETQ. This CDR3 region has 15 residues. V was pared by 4 bases and J by 6 bases, with 3 bases of the junction left unmatched. The DNA of the CDR3 is TGCGCCAGCAGCAAAGGGACTAGCGGGAGCAATGAGCAGTTCTTC. Amino acid sequence: CASSKGTSGSNEQFF.

This chain connects TRBV6-2 or TRBV6-3 to TRBJ2-7; D possibly corresponds to TRBD1 (6 bases). There are 15 residues in the CDR3. Germline V gene lookup returns CDR1 MNHEY and CDR2 SVGEGT. V lost 0 bases and J 0 bases, leaving 9 bases between the germline ends. CDR3 DNA sequence: TGTGCCAGCAGTTACTCGGGGACAAGCTCCTACGAGCAGTACTTC. Translating gives CASSYSGTSSYEQYF.

The chain links TRBV29-1 to TRBJ2-3; D may be TRBD2 (5 bases). Germline CDR1 and CDR2: SQVTM and ANQGSEA. CDR3 size: 17 residues. Between the trimmed V and J ends, which lost 6 bases and 1 base, there was a span of 23 bases. In nucleotides, the CDR3 is TGCAGCGTGACTTTTATTCTAGCCTCCATTGGCACAGATACGCAGTATTTT. It translates to CSVTFILASIGTDTQYF.

The chain links TRBV2 to TRBJ2-1, with 14 bases that match TRBD2. CDR1 and CDR2 from the germline V gene are SNHLY and FYNNEI. The CDR3 sequence is 14 residues long. The V and J ends lost 9 bases and 9 bases, in that order; junction bases with no gene match: 7. CDR3: CASLPGLAGVEQFF. DNA for the CDR3: TGTGCCAGTTTACCGGGACTAGCGGGAGTTGAGCAGTTCTTC.

The chain joins TRBV7-9 to TRBJ2-1, with 11 bases matching TRBD2. The CDR3 runs 15 residues. Germline loops: CDR1 SEHNR, CDR2 FQNEAQ (reference sequence). The J segment lost 4 bases and the V segment lost 5 bases, leaving 4 bases of the junction unmatched. The CDR3 nucleotides are TGTGCCAGCAGCACGGGACTAGCGGATTACAATGAGCAGTTCTTC. As protein: CASSTGLADYNEQFF.

J is TRBJ1-2 and V is TRBV7-9; TRBD1 matches 7 bases. V trimming: 1 base; J trimming: 8 bases; junction bases outside the gene matches: 7. CDR1 SEHNR and CDR2 FQNEAQ come from the germline V gene (reference sequence). The CDR3 runs to 14 residues. The CDR3: CASSLGEGAWGYTF. As DNA, the CDR3 is TGTGCCAGCAGCTTAGGAGAGGGGGCGTGGGGCTACACCTTC. The variable domain in full, completed from reference TRBV7-9 and TRBJ1-2, reads DTGVSQNPRHKITKRGQNVTFRCDPISEHNRLYWYRQTLGQGPEFLTYFQNEAQLEKSRLLSDRFSAERPKGSFSTLEIQRTEQGDSAMYLCASSLGEGAWGYTFGSGTRLTVV.

The chain couples TRBV10-3 to TRBJ2-2, with 8 bases aligning to TRBD2. V trimming: 7 bases; J trimming: 0 bases; junction bases outside the gene matches: 4. The CDR3 has 15 amino acids. CDR1 and CDR2 (germline): ENHRY, SYGVKD. The CDR3 region is CAINLAGTNTGELFF. CDR3 nucleotide sequence: TGTGCCATCAATTTAGCGGGGACGAACACCGGGGAGCTGTTTTTT.

V and J are TRBV19 and TRBJ2-7; D perhaps matches TRBD2 (6 bases). Trimming removed 4 bases at V and 6 bases at J, with 16 bases between. The CDR3 loop spans 14 amino acids. CDR1 is LNHDA and CDR2 is SQIVND in the germline V gene (reference sequence). The CDR3 sequence is CASSTSAGSSEQYF. Here the CDR3 DNA reads TGTGCCAGTAGTACCTCCGCCGGGAGCTCCGAGCAGTACTTC.

The genes are TRBV9 and TRBJ1-1; 7 positions agree with TRBD1. V shed 4 bases and J 2 bases; nucleotides not matched to a gene: 2. CDR3 length equals 13 residues. The V gene's germline CDR1 is SGDLS and CDR2 YYNGEE. The CDR3: CASSWDSNTEAFF. CDR3 nucleotides: TGTGCCAGCAGCTGGGACAGCAACACTGAAGCTTTCTTT.

The genes are TRBV5-1 and TRBJ2-1; D may be TRBD2 (5 bases). Trimming removed 5 bases from V and 4 bases from J, with 16 bases in between. This CDR3 comprises 15 residues. The germline gives CDR1 SGHRS, CDR2 YFSETQ. The CDR3: CASRLSSSGYNEQFF. The CDR3 DNA reads as TGCGCCAGCAGGCTCAGTAGCTCGGGGTACAATGAGCAGTTCTTC.

The chain employs TRBV30 and TRBJ1-2; D gene ambiguous. The CDR3 totals 13 residues. V was pared by 1 base and J by 0 bases, with 6 bases between. Germline CDR1 GTSNPN, CDR2 SVGIG (reference sequence). In nucleotides, the CDR3 is TGTGCCTGGAGTGAACATCCTAACTATGGCTACACCTTC. Its translation is CAWSEHPNYGYTF.

This sequence joins TRBV6-1 and TRBJ1-5; D remains ambiguous. Deletions cut 1 base from V and 11 bases from J, with 18 bases between. This CDR3 is built from 15 residues. The germline CDR1 and CDR2 sequences are MNHNS and SASEGT. The chain's CDR3 is CASSEELRSFGAQHF. The CDR3 bases are TGTGCCAGCAGTGAAGAACTGCGGTCCTTTGGAGCCCAGCATTTT.

A few counts support this clone. The chain couples TRBV29-1 to TRBJ1-2; no firm D call. Trimming removed 3 bases from V and 8 bases from J, with 19 bases in between. The CDR3 runs to 14 residues. The germline gives CDR1 SQVTM, CDR2 ANQGSEA. The CDR3 region has the DNA TGCAGCGTTGAGCGGCCCCGTGCACCAAGGGGCTACACCTTC. It yields the protein CSVERPRAPRGYTF.

This clone is a singleton in its sample. The chain uses TRBV3-1 (or the pseudogene TRBV3-2) and TRBJ2-7; D unclear. The ends were cut back, 0 bases at V and 3 bases at J, with 21 bases in the middle. The CDR3 has 18 residues. Germline CDR1 is LGHDT and CDR2 is YNNKEL (reference sequence). CDR3: CASSQESIRRIGLYEQYF. The CDR3 nucleotides read TGTGCCAGCAGCCAAGAGAGTATCAGGCGTATTGGTCTCTACGAGCAGTACTTC.

V and J are TRBV12-3 or TRBV12-4 and TRBJ1-1, with D hard to call. The CDR3 totals 13 residues. Trimming removed 3 bases from V and 2 bases from J, with 7 bases in between. CDR3 region: CASSLGGNTEAFF. CDR3 coding DNA: TGTGCCAGCAGTTTGGGAGGTAACACTGAAGCTTTCTTT.

This chain connects TRBV12-5 to TRBJ2-1; unclear D gene. V lost 3 bases to trimming and J lost 6 bases, with 6 bases between them. The germline V gene encodes CDR1 LGHNT and CDR2 FRNRAP. The CDR3 has 12 amino acids. CDR3 DNA: TGTGCTAGTGGTTTCTCCCCCAATGAGCAGTTCTTC. As protein: CASGFSPNEQFF.

This rearrangement joins TRBV11-2 to TRBJ2-7; D gene uncertain. CDR3 length: 16 amino acids. CDR1 and CDR2 from the germline V gene are SGHAT and FQNNGV. V was trimmed by 0 bases and J by 0 bases, leaving 12 bases between them. Here the CDR3 DNA reads TGTGCCAGCAGCTTAGAGGGTCGACTCAGCTCCTACGAGCAGTACTTC. Translated: CASSLEGRLSSYEQYF.

The chain employs TRBV27 and TRBJ1-1; the D gene is possibly TRBD1 (5 bases). The germline CDR1 and CDR2 sequences are MNHEY and SMNVEV (reference sequence). This CDR3 spans 14 amino acids. The V end was cut by 3 bases, the J end by 6 bases, with 14 bases between. The CDR3 loop is CASSFSARGAEAFF. The CDR3 DNA reads as TGTGCCAGCAGTTTTTCTGCAAGGGGTGCTGAAGCTTTCTTT.

This clone has a handful of counts. The chain employs TRBV11-2 and TRBJ2-2; TRBD2 agrees at 10 bases. Per germline, CDR1 SGHAT and CDR2 FQNNGV. This CDR3 has 13 amino acids. J was trimmed by 7 bases and V by 6 bases; bases with no gene match: 2. In nucleotides, the CDR3 is TGTGCCAGCAGAACTAGCGGGAACGGGGAGCTGTTTTTT. It codes for CASRTSGNGELFF.

The V and J genes are TRBV5-1 and TRBJ2-5; perhaps TRBD1 as D (5 bases). The V end was cut by 0 bases, the J end by 4 bases, with 10 bases between. Germline assignment: CDR1 SGHRS and CDR2 YFSETQ. The CDR3 totals 14 residues. CDR3 sequence reads: CASSLEAGRETQYF. Written as DNA, the CDR3 is TGCGCCAGCAGCTTGGAGGCAGGGCGAGAGACCCAGTACTTC. The variable domain in full, completed from reference TRBV5-1 and TRBJ2-5, reads KAGVTQTPRYLIKTRGQQVTLSCSPISGHRSVSWYQQTPGQGLQFLFEYFSETQRNKGNFPGRFSGRQFSNSRSEMNVSTLELGDSALYLCASSLEAGRETQYFGPGTRLLVL.

The chain is built from TRBV12-3 or TRBV12-4 and TRBJ1-2, with D possibly being TRBD1 (5 bases). There are 13 residues in the CDR3. V was trimmed by 2 bases and J by 6 bases, leaving 10 bases between them. CDR3 in amino acids: CASSLPDKDGYTF. Here the CDR3 DNA reads TGTGCCAGCAGTTTACCGGACAAGGATGGCTACACCTTC.

V gene TRBV12-3 or TRBV12-4 combines with J gene TRBJ1-2, with 8 nucleotides matching TRBD1. CDR3 length equals 13 residues. V lost 3 bases, J lost 5 bases, and 2 bases stayed unmatched. The CDR3 reads CASSLNRGYGYTF. For the CDR3, the DNA is TGTGCCAGCAGTTTGAACAGGGGGTATGGCTACACCTTC.

CDR3 DNA sequence: TGTGCCAGCAGCAAAAGGGACGGGAGGGTAACTCTATGCGAGCAGTACTTC. It is translated as CASSKRDGRVTLCEQYF. The J gene is TRBJ2-7, the V gene TRBV21-1; the table names TRBD2, a call not compared with the DNA. TRBV21-1 is classified as a pseudogene. The CDR3 extends over 17 amino acids.

The CDR3 nucleotides are TGTGCCAGCAGCCCGTGGGGGACAATATACGAGCAGTACTTC. The encoded protein is CASSPWGTIYEQYF. J is TRBJ2-7 and V is TRBV5-4, with D possibly matching TRBD1 (6 bases). The V end lost 4 bases, the J end lost 4 bases, and 15 bases lay between the germline ends. Germline V CDR1 and CDR2: SGHNT, YYREEE (reference sequence). The CDR3 runs 14 residues.

This sequence joins TRBV28 and TRBJ2-1, with D maybe TRBD2 (6 bases). This CDR3 comprises 14 residues. The germline V gene has CDR1 MDHEN and CDR2 SYDVKM. The V end lost 3 bases, the J end lost 3 bases, and 9 bases lay between the germline ends. In DNA form, the CDR3 reads TGTGCCAGCAGTTTGCCGACTAGCTACAATGAGCAGTTCTTC. Encoded protein: CASSLPTSYNEQFF.

The rearrangement joins TRBV2 to TRBJ1-1; the D gene is possibly TRBD1 (5 bases). Germline CDR1 is SNHLY and CDR2 is FYNNEI. The CDR3 runs to 17 residues. Trimming stripped 5 bases from V and 0 bases from J, with 19 bases between. CDR3 sequence reads: CASSQNPTPDMNTEAFF. In nucleotides, the CDR3 is TGTGCCAGCAGTCAGAACCCAACCCCGGACATGAACACTGAAGCTTTCTTT.

This clone was observed a handful of times. The rearrangement uses TRBV14 and TRBJ2-7; TRBD2 agrees at 7 bases. Germline CDR1 and CDR2: SGHDN and FVKESK. The CDR3 runs 18 residues. J lost 0 bases, V lost 0 bases, and 11 bases had no gene match. The CDR3 sequence: CASSQDPGTSALSYEQYF. CDR3 sequence (DNA): TGTGCCAGCAGCCAAGATCCCGGAACTAGCGCCCTCTCCTACGAGCAGTACTTC. The variable domain in full, with the rest retrieved from reference TRBV14 and TRBJ2-7, is EAGVTQFPSHSVIEKGQTVTLRCDPISGHDNLYWYRRVMGKEIKFLLHFVKESKQDESGMPNNRFLAERTGGTYSTLKVQPAELEDSGVYFCASSQDPGTSALSYEQYFGPGTRLTVT.

For the CDR3, the DNA is TGTGCCAGCAGCCTGACAGGGAAGAGATACGAGCAGTACTTC. It codes for CASSLTGKRYEQYF. This chain links TRBV6-6 with TRBJ2-7; 7 bases map to TRBD1. This CDR3 has 14 residues. Germline V gene data show CDR1 as MNHNY and CDR2 as SVGAGI (reference sequence). Trimming took 6 bases from V and 4 from J; bases not matched to a gene: 9.